The clone carrying this T cell receptor beta chain showed up just a few times. Its target is not known. V shed 10 bases and J 7 bases; nucleotides not matched to a gene: 12. Germline V gene sequence: CDR1 MNHEY, CDR2 SVGEGT. CDR3 length equals 14 residues. The data were obtained in a study of T cell repertoires in cytomegalovirus infection. From the reads, TCRdb called clonotypes with MiXCR, one entry per CDR3 protein. The sample consists of approximately 260,000 distinct CDR3 sequences, around 20% of them appearing once. The V gene is TRBV6-2 or TRBV6-3, the J gene TRBJ2-1; 8 bases line up with TRBD2. The sequences come from cultured PBMCs, collected from culture after CMV antigen stimulation. The receptor's source is a human donor in good health (CMV status not recorded). Some clones in this sample may be carry-over from other donors' samples. Written as DNA, the CDR3 is TGTGCCACCTTCGGGAGGGCCGAAAGAAATGAGCAGTTCTTC. Protein: CATFGRAERNEQFF.